This TCR beta chain was identified during a study of cytomegalovirus exposure and HLA in healthy donors. General study results and limits: Common viral pathogens were later found to be apparently linked to several of the most significant clusters. Through in vitro validation, a few CMV-associated chains were shown to be specific for CMV antigens. Sequencing likely caused a cluster of highly shared sequence variants.

The PCR made use of 60 Vbeta and 13 Jbeta primers. The table came from immunoSEQ multiplex PCR; TCRdb's copy has only in-frame clones and leaves some out. The table includes approximately 180,000 clones, about 90% detected once. Note on this clone: Its antigen is not known.

This receptor was obtained from a girl under two years old in good health and CMV-seronegative. The sample was PBMCs.

CDR3 loop: CASGPRTGVYEQYF. The CDR3 nucleotides are TGTGCTAGTGGTCCAAGGACAGGGGTCTACGAGCAGTACTTC. The rearrangement uses TRBV12-5 and TRBJ2-7; 9 bases map to TRBD1. The CDR3 loop spans 14 amino acids. In germline, CDR1 is LGHNT, CDR2 FRNRAP. The trim removed 5 bases at V and 3 bases at J, leaving 5 bases unmatched. Supplemented by reference TRBV12-5 and TRBJ2-7, the full variable domain reads DARVTQTPRHKVTEMGQEVTMRCQPILGHNTVFWYRQTMMQGLELLAYFRNRAPLDDSGMPKDRFSAEMPDATLATLKIQPSEPRDSAVYFCASGPRTGVYEQYFGPGTRLTVT.